This entry concerns a single TCR beta chain. Its antigen remains unidentified. Base-call qualities are not available, and no considerably larger clone is one nucleotide away. This specimen comes from a study of T cell repertoires in cytomegalovirus infection (dated by TCRdb to between 2018 and 2021). In terms of the full investigation: Recently identified HLA-C-restricted CMV epitopes, whose presentation resists viral immunomodulation, were targeted by peptide stimulations together with well-studied HLA-B-restricted epitopes. Donor HLA type was relevant to the analysis, as public TCR beta signatures indicated carriage of CMV infection together with the matching HLA type.

CDR1 and CDR2 were assigned from the germline V gene as SGHVS and FQNEAQ. The germline V end is reduced by 2 bases and the J end by 1 base; junction bases left unmatched: 11. CDR3 length: 18 amino acids, cysteine to phenylalanine. Left in the record is the CDR3 DNA by itself, 54 bases read in frame from the first base. The full study reports these points: The ex vivo response was dominated by HLA-C-restricted CMV-specific TCR beta clonotypes, which also provided the single most frequent clonotype in two of eight donors. In both this cohort and an independent roughly 400-donor cohort, the cumulative frequency of public TCR beta family members distinguished carriers of CMV infection plus the relevant HLA type.

Data came from an Illumina HiSeq 1500. The public reads were quality trimmed at Q25 with fastp and then assembled into clones with MiXCR by TCRdb, keeping productive beta chains. Identical CDR3 proteins give one entry, which carries the most common genes and DNA. The sample table shows 600,000 to 700,000 distinct CDR3 sequences, and 30% to 35% are seen once. Roughly 18% of the sample belongs to the ten largest clones. Interpreted using the paper, the treatment or condition label stands for: in vitro stimulation with specific CMV peptide epitopes to enrich CMV-specific T cells. Sample: cultured PBMCs, taken from culture after CMV antigen stimulation. The TCR sequence derives from a human donor in good health (CMV status not recorded). Some clones in this sample may be carry-over from other donors' samples. Recombination connected TRBV7-8 to TRBJ1-5, and 7 junctional nucleotides match TRBD1. In nucleotides, the sequence is TGTGCCAGCAGCTTAACCGATCAGGGGGGTATCAGCAATCAGCCCCAGCATTTT. It encodes CASSLTDQGGISNQPQHF.